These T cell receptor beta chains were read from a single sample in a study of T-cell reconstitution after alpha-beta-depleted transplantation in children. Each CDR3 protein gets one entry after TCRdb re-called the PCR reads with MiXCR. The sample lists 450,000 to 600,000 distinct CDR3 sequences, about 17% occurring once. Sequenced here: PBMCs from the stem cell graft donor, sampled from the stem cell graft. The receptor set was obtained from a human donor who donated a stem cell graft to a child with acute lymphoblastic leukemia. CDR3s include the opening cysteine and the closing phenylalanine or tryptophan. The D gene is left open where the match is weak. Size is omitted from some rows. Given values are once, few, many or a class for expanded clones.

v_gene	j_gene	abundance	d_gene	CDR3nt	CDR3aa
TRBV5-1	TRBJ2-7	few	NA	TGCGCCAGCAGCCGCTCTATGGGGGGCGAGCAGTACTTC	CASSRSMGGEQYF
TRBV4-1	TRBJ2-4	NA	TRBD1	TGCGCCAGCAGCTCCTGGACAGGGGGCTCCAAAAACATTCAGTACTTC	CASSSWTGGSKNIQYF
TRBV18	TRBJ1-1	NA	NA	TGTGCCAGCTCACCATGGGGGTCCCGGAACACTGAAGCTTTCTTT	CASSPWGSRNTEAFF
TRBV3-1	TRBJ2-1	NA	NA	TGTGCCAGCAGCCAAGATTTGGCGTCGTGGTACAATGAGCAGTTCTTC	CASSQDLASWYNEQFF
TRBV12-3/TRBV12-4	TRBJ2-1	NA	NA	TGTGCCAGCAGCTCACCGGGACTCAGGCATGAGCAGTTCTTC	CASSSPGLRHEQFF
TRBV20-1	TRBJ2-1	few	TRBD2	TGCAGTGCTAGGAAATTCGAAGCGGGAAAGAGAGATGAGCAGTTCTTC	CSARKFEAGKRDEQFF
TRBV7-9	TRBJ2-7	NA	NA	TGTGCCAGCAGCTCTACTTGGGGCCTCGTATCCTACGAGCAGTACTTC	CASSSTWGLVSYEQYF
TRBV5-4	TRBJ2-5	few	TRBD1	TGTGCCAGCAGCAGGGACAGGGGGGATCAAGAGACCCAGTACTTC	CASSRDRGDQETQYF
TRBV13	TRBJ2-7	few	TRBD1	TGTGCCAGCAGCGGGGACAGGACCTACGAGCAGTACTTC	CASSGDRTYEQYF
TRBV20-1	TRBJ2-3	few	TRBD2	TGCAGTGCTGGGGGGGAAGGGATCCCAGATACGCAGTATTTT	CSAGGEGIPDTQYF
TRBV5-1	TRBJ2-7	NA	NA	TGCGCCAGCAGGGCGGATGCTCTCTCCTACGAGCAGTACTTC	CASRADALSYEQYF
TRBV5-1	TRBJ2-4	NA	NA	TGCGCCAGCAGCTTGTACCCACGTACAGCTAATGGGAGCATTCAGTACTTC	CASSLYPRTANGSIQYF
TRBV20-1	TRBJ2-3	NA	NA	TGCAGTGCTAGAGACGGGCCCTCAGATACGCAGTATTTT	CSARDGPSDTQYF
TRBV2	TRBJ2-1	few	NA	TGTGCCAGCAGTGAGGAGTGGACCAGACCCAATGAGCAGTTCTTC	CASSEEWTRPNEQFF
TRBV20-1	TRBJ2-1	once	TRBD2	TGCAGTGCTAGAGATGGGACTAGCGGGTTCGTCAATGAGCAGTTCTTC	CSARDGTSGFVNEQFF
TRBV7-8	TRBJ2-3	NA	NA	TGTGCCAGCAGCTTAGCACGGACCAGCACAGATACGCAGTATTTT	CASSLARTSTDTQYF
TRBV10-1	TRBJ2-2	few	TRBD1	TGCGCCAGCAGCGCTCTTCCCGGGACAGACTTCACCGGGGAGCTGTTTTTT	CASSALPGTDFTGELFF
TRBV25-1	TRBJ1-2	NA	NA	TGTGCCAGCAGTGCGGAACAGGGTAACGGCTATGGCTACACCTTC	CASSAEQGNGYGYTF
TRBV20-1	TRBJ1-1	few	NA	TGCAGTGAGGGGTACGGAGACACTGAAGCTTTCTTT	CSEGYGDTEAFF
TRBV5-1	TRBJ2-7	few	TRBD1	TGCGCCAGCAGCTTGACGGGACAGTCCTACGAGCAGTACTTC	CASSLTGQSYEQYF
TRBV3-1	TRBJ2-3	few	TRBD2	TGTGCCAGCAGCCAACTGAGACTAGCGGCCAGCACAGATACGCAGTATTTT	CASSQLRLAASTDTQYF
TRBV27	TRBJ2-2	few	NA	TGTGCCAGCAACCCTTTAGGGTCACGGGCCCAAGATAAGCGGATTGGGGAGCTGTTTTTT	CASNPLGSRAQDKRIGELFF
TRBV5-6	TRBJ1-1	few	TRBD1	TGTGCCAGCAGGCAATCATACAGGGGAGGCACTGAAGCTTTCTTT	CASRQSYRGGTEAFF
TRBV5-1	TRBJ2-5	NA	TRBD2	TGCGCCAGCAGCCTGCTAGCGGGAGCGGAGGAGACCCAGTACTTC	CASSLLAGAEETQYF
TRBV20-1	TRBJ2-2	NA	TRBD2	TGCAGTGCTAGAGACCCACTAAGCGGGAGAACCGGGGAGCTGTTTTTT	CSARDPLSGRTGELFF
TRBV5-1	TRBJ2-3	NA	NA	TGCGCCAGCAGCTACACTCCTAGCACAGATACGCAGTATTTT	CASSYTPSTDTQYF
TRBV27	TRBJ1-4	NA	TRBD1	TGTGCCAGCAGTTTAGGCGGGACAGGGGCCGAAAAACTGTTTTTT	CASSLGGTGAEKLFF
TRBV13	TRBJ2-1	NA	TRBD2	TGTGCCAGCAGCTCACATTCTAGCGGGACCTCCTACAATGAGCAGTTCTTC	CASSSHSSGTSYNEQFF
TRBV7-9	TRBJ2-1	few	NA	TGTGCCAGCAGCCACGGAGTCAATGAGCAGTTCTTC	CASSHGVNEQFF
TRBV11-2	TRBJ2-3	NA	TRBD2	TGTGCCAGCAGCTTAGGGCGGGGGAACACAGATACGCAGTATTTT	CASSLGRGNTDTQYF